The 26 T cell receptor beta chains below all came from one sample that was sequenced in a study of blood T cell repertoires in COVID-19. Clones were read by immunoSEQ multiplex PCR, and TCRdb kept only the in-frame ones, dropping some. The profile covers approximately 110,000 clones, with approximately 82% appearing a single time and over 15% taken by the ten largest. The sequenced material came from peripheral blood. These TCRs come from an elderly woman with acute or convalescent COVID-19.

The rearrangement joins TRBV2 to TRBJ2-5; 9 nucleotides match TRBD1. This CDR3 spans 17 amino acids. The germline V gene has CDR1 SNHLY and CDR2 FYNNEI. With 3 bases clipped from V and 2 bases from J, the junction kept 10 bases outside the gene matches. The CDR3 here is CASSEGGQGRKQETQYF. CDR3 DNA: TGTGCCAGCAGTGAGGGGGGACAGGGCCGTAAACAAGAGACCCAGTACTTC. Based on the CDR3 plus reference TRBV2 and TRBJ2-5, the full variable domain is EPEVTQTPSHQVTQMGQEVILRCVPISNHLYFYWYRQILGQKVEFLVSFYNNEISEKSEIFDDQFSVERPDGSNFTLKIRSTKLEDSAMYFCASSEGGQGRKQETQYFGPGTRLLVL.

This rearrangement joins TRBV5-5 to TRBJ2-3; TRBD1 matches 9 bases. Germline CDR1 is SGHKS and CDR2 is YYEKEE (reference sequence). The CDR3 runs 15 residues. The V and J ends lost 4 bases and 2 bases, in that order; junction bases with no gene match: 5. CDR3 loop: CASSEGTGPTDTQYF. In nucleotides, the CDR3 is TGTGCCAGCAGCGAAGGGACAGGGCCCACAGATACGCAGTATTTT.

The chain carries TRBV6-5 and TRBJ2-7; TRBD2 matches at 8 bases. Trimming took 2 bases from V and 4 from J; bases not matched to a gene: 10. There are 16 residues in the CDR3. CDR1 and CDR2 (germline): MNHEY, SVGAGI. The CDR3 is CASSYDLERGRYEQYF. As DNA, the CDR3 is TGTGCCAGCAGTTACGATTTAGAGCGGGGGAGGTACGAGCAGTACTTC.

The chain combines TRBV3-1 (or the pseudogene TRBV3-2) with TRBJ2-6, with D unclear. CDR1 LGHDT and CDR2 YNNKEL come from the germline V gene (reference sequence). Trimming stripped 2 bases from V and 5 bases from J, with 10 bases between. The CDR3 is 15 amino acids. The CDR3, as DNA: TGTGCCAGCAGCCAAATCGGTTCCCGGGCCAACGTCCTGACTTTC. It codes for CASSQIGSRANVLTF.

This chain joins TRBV12-5 and TRBJ2-2, with D hard to call. Between the trimmed V and J ends, which lost 3 bases and 5 bases, there was a span of 4 bases. The germline gives CDR1 LGHNT, CDR2 FRNRAP. The CDR3 runs 12 residues. CDR3 in DNA: TGTGCTAGTGGTTTTCATACCGGGGAGCTGTTTTTT. This gives the protein CASGFHTGELFF.

The chain employs TRBV7-2 and TRBJ1-1; possible D gene TRBD1, 5 bases. Germline CDR1 SGHTA, CDR2 FQGNSA. The V end lost 4 bases, the J end lost 1 base, and 13 bases lay between the germline ends. The CDR3 has 15 amino acids. The CDR3 sequence: CASSSTGGTNTEAFF. The CDR3 region has the DNA TGTGCCAGCAGCTCCACCGGGGGGACGAACACTGAAGCTTTCTTT. Full variable domain (remainder filled in from reference TRBV7-2 and TRBJ1-1): GAGVSQSPSNKVTEKGKDVELRCDPISGHTALYWYRQSLGQGLEFLIYFQGNSAPDKSGLPSDRFSAERTGGSVSTLTIQRTQQEDSAVYLCASSSTGGTNTEAFFGQGTRLTVV.

V usage is TRBV2 and J usage is TRBJ2-7, with 8 nucleotides matching TRBD2. The CDR3 has 14 amino acids. V lost 7 bases to trimming and J lost 7 bases; unmatched junction nucleotides: 12. CDR1 is SNHLY, CDR2 FYNNEI, per germline. CDR3 in amino acids: CASKGSGSSREQYF. CDR3 DNA sequence: TGTGCCAGCAAGGGAAGCGGGAGCTCGCGAGAGCAGTACTTC.

The chain combines TRBV5-1 with TRBJ2-1; 12 bases align to TRBD2. The germline V gene has CDR1 SGHRS and CDR2 YFSETQ. The CDR3 totals 19 residues. Trimming at V came to 0 bases and at J to 3 bases, leaving 10 bases not matched to a gene. The CDR3 DNA is TGCGCCAGCAGCTTGGGGGGTACAGGGACTAGCGGGCACTACAATGAGCAGTTCTTC. Translated, it gives CASSLGGTGTSGHYNEQFF.

J is TRBJ2-3 and V is TRBV19, with D uncertain. The CDR3 totals 14 residues. The V gene's germline CDR1 is LNHDA and CDR2 SQIVND (reference sequence). The ends were cut back, 6 bases at V and 6 bases at J, with 16 bases in the middle. Here the CDR3 DNA reads TGTGCCAGTAGCCTAGGAACCGCCGCGGATACGCAGTATTTT. This encodes CASSLGTAADTQYF.

This clone was found a few times. In DNA, the CDR3 is TGTGCCAGCAGCTCCAGAACTTCCGGAGATCCGTATTTT. This encodes CASSSRTSGDPYF. The chain uses TRBV7-9 and TRBJ2-3, with D unresolved. CDR1 and CDR2 (germline): SEHNR, FQNEAQ (reference sequence). The CDR3 contains 13 residues. With 4 bases removed from V and 14 bases from J, the gap between germline ends came to 19 bases.

The V and J genes are TRBV10-3 and TRBJ2-2, with 9 bases that match TRBD1. Germline lookup yields CDR1 ENHRY and CDR2 SYGVKD. V lost 0 bases to trimming and J lost 3 bases; unmatched junction nucleotides: 5. This CDR3 is 17 amino acids long. The CDR3: CAISESKGQGYTGELFF. Written as DNA, the CDR3 is TGTGCCATCAGTGAGTCGAAGGGACAGGGTTACACCGGGGAGCTGTTTTTT.

The J gene is TRBJ2-2, the V gene TRBV9; tentative D call: TRBD2 (7 bases). V lost 2 bases and J 4 bases, leaving 9 bases between the germline ends. From germline, CDR1 is SGDLS and CDR2 YYNGEE. The CDR3 contains 14 residues. The CDR3, as DNA: TGTGCCAGCAGCGTCGGGGGGCTCACCGGGGAGCTGTTTTTT. Its translation: CASSVGGLTGELFF.

This rearrangement joins TRBV7-8 to TRBJ2-3, with 12 bases aligning to TRBD2. V shed 2 bases and J 0 bases; nucleotides not matched to a gene: 3. Germline V CDR1 and CDR2: SGHVS, FQNEAQ. This CDR3 region has 17 residues. Written as DNA, the CDR3 is TGTGCCAGCAGCTTACTGGGACTAGCGGGTAGCACAGATACGCAGTATTTT. Translation gives CASSLLGLAGSTDTQYF.

The rearrangement uses TRBV7-9 and TRBJ2-2, with D perhaps matching TRBD2 (6 bases). The CDR3 spans 16 residues. The V and J ends lost 5 bases and 2 bases respectively, with 15 bases between them. Looked up from germline, CDR1 is SEHNR and CDR2 is FQNEAQ (reference sequence). The CDR3 spells CASSPPGLLNTGELFF. CDR3 in DNA: TGTGCCAGCAGCCCCCCGGGACTTTTAAACACCGGGGAGCTGTTTTTT.

This rearrangement joins TRBV7-2 to TRBJ2-7; TRBD1 agrees at 8 bases. The junction had 4 bases not matched to a gene; V was cut back by 1 base and J by 2 bases. From germline, CDR1 is SGHTA and CDR2 FQGNSA. The CDR3 is 15 amino acids. The chain's CDR3 is CASSLEGQGAYEQYV. The CDR3 DNA sequence: TGTGCCAGCAGCTTAGAAGGACAGGGAGCCTACGAGCAGTACGTC.

The chain couples TRBV3-1 (or the pseudogene TRBV3-2) to TRBJ2-2; D call uncertain. Germline assignment: CDR1 LGHDT and CDR2 YNNKEL (reference sequence). This CDR3 is built from 11 residues. V lost 3 bases to trimming and J lost 9 bases, with 5 bases between them. DNA of the CDR3: TGTGCCAGCAGCCATATCCGGGAGCTGTTTTTT. Its translation: CASSHIRELFF.

This clone has a single count. The J gene is TRBJ2-2, the V gene TRBV27; a weak D match, TRBD2 (6 bases). V lost 3 bases, J lost 4 bases, and 15 bases lay in between. This CDR3 spans 16 amino acids. Germline V gene data show CDR1 as MNHEY and CDR2 as SMNVEV (reference sequence). Here the CDR3 reads CASSLSGRISTGELFF. CDR3 coding DNA: TGTGCCAGCAGTTTGTCGGGGAGGATTAGCACCGGGGAGCTGTTTTTT.

Only one count was recorded for this clone. The rearrangement links TRBV10-3 to TRBJ1-6; a possible D gene is TRBD1 (6 bases). Trimming cost V 0 bases and J 4 bases, with 13 bases left between them. Germline assignment: CDR1 ENHRY and CDR2 SYGVKD. The length of the CDR3 is 17 residues. As DNA, the CDR3 is TGTGCCATCAGTGAGTCGGCCATCGGACAGTATAATTCACCCCTCCACTTT. Translated: CAISESAIGQYNSPLHF.

This chain connects TRBV5-4 to TRBJ1-2; 8 bases are a match to TRBD1. J lost 4 bases, V lost 0 bases, and 5 bases had no gene match. The CDR3 is made up of 15 amino acids. The V gene's germline CDR1 is SGHNT and CDR2 YYREEE (reference sequence). The CDR3 coding sequence is TGTGCCAGCAGCTTGGGTAGCAGGGGGCCCTATGGCTACACCTTC. This encodes CASSLGSRGPYGYTF.

This sequence joins TRBV5-1 and TRBJ2-1, with 14 positions matching TRBD2. Germline V gives CDR1 SGHRS, CDR2 YFSETQ. The CDR3 runs 15 residues. V was clipped by 7 bases and J by 4 bases; unmatched bases: 4. CDR3 amino acids: CASRTSGRIYNEQFF. The CDR3 DNA is TGCGCCAGCCGGACTAGCGGGAGGATATACAATGAGCAGTTCTTC.

V and J are TRBV3-1 (or the pseudogene TRBV3-2) and TRBJ2-3; D is undetermined. CDR1 LGHDT and CDR2 YNNKEL come from the germline V gene (reference sequence). This CDR3 is 16 amino acids long. V dropped 2 bases and J dropped 5 bases, with 17 bases sitting between them. The CDR3 DNA sequence: TGTGCCAGCAGCCAATCCGGGTCTAAGCACTTAGATACGCAGTATTTT. This translates into CASSQSGSKHLDTQYF.

The CDR3 DNA is TGCGCCAGCAGCCAAGGCGGACAGGGTGGAACAGATACGCAGTATTTT. This codes for CASSQGGQGGTDTQYF. The rearrangement links TRBV4-3 to TRBJ2-3; the match to TRBD1 covers 8 bases. With 1 base clipped from V and 3 bases from J, the junction kept 6 bases outside the gene matches. Germline values: CDR1 LGHNA, CDR2 YSLEER. The CDR3 loop spans 16 amino acids.

This clone has a single count. J is TRBJ2-5 and V is TRBV24-1, with 16 bases that match TRBD2. CDR3 length equals 16 residues. V trimming: 4 bases; J trimming: 8 bases; junction bases outside the gene matches: 6. Germline V gene sequence: CDR1 KGHDR, CDR2 SFDVKD. CDR3 loop: CATSDPGTSGRATQYF. The CDR3 bases are TGTGCCACCAGTGACCCCGGGACTAGCGGGAGGGCAACCCAGTACTTC.

The chain employs TRBV27 and TRBJ2-2; 8 bases align to TRBD2. Trimming cost V 5 bases and J 6 bases; bases outside gene matches: 11. Per the germline V gene, CDR1 is MNHEY and CDR2 is SMNVEV (reference sequence). The CDR3 sequence is 16 residues long. The CDR3 DNA is TGTGCCAGCAGTCCACGGGGGGGCACGAGTCCCGGGGAGCTGTTTTTT. Protein product: CASSPRGGTSPGELFF.

The gene calls are TRBV6-5 and TRBJ1-1; TRBD1 agrees at 10 bases. This CDR3 is 14 amino acids long. Germline assignment: CDR1 MNHEY and CDR2 SVGAGI. With 5 bases clipped from V and 8 bases from J, the junction kept 8 bases outside the gene matches. This chain's CDR3 is CASSHRTGGREAFF. CDR3 sequence (DNA): TGTGCCAGCAGTCACCGGACAGGGGGAAGGGAAGCTTTCTTT.

V gene TRBV2 combines with J gene TRBJ2-1, with D possibly being TRBD2 (7 bases). V was shortened by 4 bases and J by 9 bases, with 10 bases between the two germline ends. This CDR3 is 12 amino acids long. Per germline, CDR1 SNHLY and CDR2 FYNNEI. CDR3 in DNA: TGTGCCAGCAGTGTTCGGGGGGCTGAGCAGTTCTTC. As protein: CASSVRGAEQFF.